Below, 10 T cell receptor beta chains from the same sample are listed, as sequenced in a study of blood T cell repertoires in COVID-19. The assay was immunoSEQ multiplex PCR, and TCRdb's table has in-frame clones only and misses some. The sample consists of approximately 330,000 clones, 80% to 90% of them appearing once. The sample consisted of peripheral blood. The source of these receptors is a man aged 25 to 40 with COVID-19, enrolled during active disease.

The chain links TRBV18 to TRBJ1-2; a weak D match, TRBD1 (6 bases). CDR3 length equals 14 residues. CDR1 and CDR2 (germline): KGHSH, LQKENI. Trimming removed 3 bases at V and 3 bases at J, with 11 bases between. This CDR3 is CASSPDRQDYGYTF. The CDR3 nucleotides read TGTGCCAGCTCACCCGACCGACAGGACTATGGCTACACCTTC.

The gene calls are TRBV18 and TRBJ2-7; 8 bases are a match to TRBD1. V lost 2 bases and J lost 2; bases outside the gene matches: 5. The CDR3 totals 15 residues. Germline CDR1 and CDR2: KGHSH and LQKENI. CDR3 region: CASSPGQGNTYEQYF. CDR3 nucleotide sequence: TGTGCCAGCTCACCAGGACAGGGTAACACCTACGAGCAGTACTTC.

The rearrangement uses TRBV6-6 and TRBJ2-7; D remains unclear. The CDR3 is 11 amino acids. V was trimmed by 5 bases and J by 3 bases, leaving 5 bases between them. Germline V gene lookup returns CDR1 MNHNY and CDR2 SVGAGI (reference sequence). The CDR3 bases are TGTGCCAGCAGTCCCTACTACGAGCAGTACTTC. It is translated as CASSPYYEQYF.

The rearrangement uses TRBV10-1 and TRBJ2-2; 12 positions agree with TRBD2. The CDR3 sequence is 17 residues long. V shed 3 bases and J 5 bases; nucleotides not matched to a gene: 7. Germline V lookup: CDR1 WNHNN, CDR2 SYGVQD (reference sequence). The CDR3 region has the DNA TGCGCCAGCAGTGAATGCGGGACTAGCGGGTCTACCGGGGAGCTGTTTTTT. Translation gives CASSECGTSGSTGELFF.

Only one count was recorded for this clone. V usage is TRBV7-2 and J usage is TRBJ1-5; D is perhaps TRBD1 (6 bases). Trimming removed 3 bases from V and 6 bases from J, with 12 bases in between. This CDR3 region has 14 residues. Germline V CDR1 and CDR2: SGHTA, FQGNSA. The chain's CDR3 is CASSFDRSSQPQHF. DNA of the CDR3: TGTGCCAGCAGCTTCGACAGGTCCAGTCAGCCCCAGCATTTT.

This clone was seen more than once but under ten times. CDR3 loop: CASSTVRGQRSPLHF. CDR3 bases: TGTGCCAGCAGTACCGTCCGGGGACAGAGATCACCCCTCCACTTT. This sequence joins TRBV6-2 or TRBV6-3 and TRBJ1-6; 7 bases agree with TRBD1. The V segment lost 5 bases and the J segment 10 bases; nucleotides outside the gene matches: 11. The CDR3 is made up of 15 amino acids. Germline V gives CDR1 MNHEY, CDR2 SVGEGT.

The chain recombines TRBV11-2 with TRBJ1-1; possible D gene TRBD1, 6 bases. Deletions cut 1 base from V and 5 bases from J, with 14 bases between. The CDR3 has 15 residues. In germline, CDR1 is SGHAT, CDR2 FQNNGV. The CDR3 protein is CASSLAFQGGTEAFF. DNA of the CDR3: TGTGCCAGCAGCTTAGCGTTTCAAGGGGGAACTGAAGCTTTCTTT.

The CDR3 DNA sequence: TGCGCCAGCAGTCCAACCGGGACAGGGGCCTACGAGCAGTACTTC. Translating it yields CASSPTGTGAYEQYF. V usage is TRBV4-1 and J usage is TRBJ2-7, with TRBD1 identical over 10 bases. CDR3 length: 15 residues. Trimming at V came to 6 bases and at J to 2 bases, leaving 7 bases not matched to a gene. Germline V lookup: CDR1 MGHRA, CDR2 YSYEKL.

The chain couples TRBV7-3 to TRBJ1-1; 9 bases match TRBD1. With 5 bases clipped from V and 3 bases from J, the junction kept 4 bases outside the gene matches. Looked up from germline, CDR1 is SGHTA and CDR2 is FQGTGA. This CDR3 region has 14 residues. CDR3 coding DNA: TGTGCCAGCAGCCCACAGGGGGCCTACACTGAAGCTTTCTTT. Amino acids: CASSPQGAYTEAFF.

The CDR3 DNA sequence: TGTGCCAGCAGCTCCGACCCGGGACTAGCGGGCCACAATGAGCAGTTCTTC. Translated, it gives CASSSDPGLAGHNEQFF. The gene calls are TRBV7-2 and TRBJ2-1; 12 bases agree with TRBD2. Germline CDR1 is SGHTA and CDR2 is FQGNSA. This CDR3 has 17 residues. The J segment lost 5 bases and the V segment lost 4 bases, leaving 9 bases of the junction unmatched.